Listed here are 24 T cell receptor beta chains from one sample, sequenced in a study of graft-versus-host responses after intestinal transplantation. Their specific antigens are unknown. TCRdb's copy holds only in-frame clones and misses some; the assay was immunoSEQ multiplex PCR. The table lists about 93,000 clones, approximately 92% of them singletons. The specimen was unstimulated CD8+ T cells sorted from spleen or lymph node cells, collected before intestinal transplant. These TCRs come from a human donor who received an intestinal transplant.

This chain joins TRBV10-3 and TRBJ2-5, with 7 bases matching TRBD1. Unmatched junction bases numbered 10, after V lost 7 bases and J lost 2 bases. Germline CDR1 and CDR2: ENHRY and SYGVKD. The CDR3 is 15 residues long. CDR3 loop: CAIKLSDRVQETQYF. The CDR3 coding sequence is TGTGCCATCAAGTTGTCCGACAGGGTGCAAGAGACCCAGTACTTC.

The chain employs TRBV7-9 and TRBJ1-1, with D uncertain. Germline values: CDR1 SEHNR, CDR2 FQNEAQ (reference sequence). Trimming pared 5 bases from V and 0 bases from J, leaving 22 bases between. The CDR3 loop spans 18 amino acids. CDR3 sequence: CASSPPGGGSGMNTEAFF. CDR3 coding DNA: TGTGCCAGCAGCCCACCTGGTGGTGGGAGTGGGATGAACACTGAAGCTTTCTTT.

The chain employs TRBV27 and TRBJ2-7; TRBD1 matches 10 bases. CDR3 length: 19 residues. The germline V gene encodes CDR1 MNHEY and CDR2 SMNVEV (reference sequence). V lost 5 bases and J lost 0; bases outside the gene matches: 16. The CDR3 loop is CASSLQVPGQGPSSYEQYF. CDR3 sequence (DNA): TGTGCCAGCAGTCTCCAAGTCCCGGGACAGGGGCCGAGCTCCTACGAGCAGTACTTC.

The genes are TRBV4-1 and TRBJ2-1; D perhaps matches TRBD2 (6 bases). The V gene lost 8 bases and the J gene lost 6 bases, with 14 bases spanning the gap. The CDR3 spans 13 residues. Germline CDR1 and CDR2: MGHRA and YSYEKL. CDR3 sequence: CASGMTSVNEQFF. DNA of the CDR3: TGCGCCAGCGGCATGACTAGTGTCAATGAGCAGTTCTTC.

The chain is built from TRBV10-3 and TRBJ1-5, with 7 positions matching TRBD1. This CDR3 has 20 amino acids. Germline V gives CDR1 ENHRY, CDR2 SYGVKD. V shed 6 bases, J shed 4 bases, and the junction held 24 bases outside the gene matches. Here the CDR3 reads CAISLQGQRSFAKANQPQHF. In DNA form, the CDR3 reads TGTGCCATCAGCCTACAGGGGCAGCGTTCTTTCGCTAAGGCGAATCAGCCCCAGCATTTT.

This sequence joins TRBV7-9 and TRBJ1-4, with 9 bases identical to TRBD1. Germline values: CDR1 SEHNR, CDR2 FQNEAQ (reference sequence). This CDR3 is built from 16 residues. V trimming: 5 bases; J trimming: 7 bases; junction bases outside the gene matches: 11. The CDR3 DNA reads TGTGCCAGCAGCACCTCCACCGGGACAGGGAGTGAAAAACTGTTTTTT. It codes for CASSTSTGTGSEKLFF.

The V call is TRBV9, the J call TRBJ1-2; the D is unclear. Per germline, CDR1 SGDLS and CDR2 YYNGEE. The CDR3 is 12 amino acids. The V and J ends lost 4 bases and 4 bases respectively, with 8 bases between them. DNA of the CDR3: TGTGCCAGCAGCTCGACTGCCTATGGCTACACCTTC. This sequence encodes CASSSTAYGYTF.

V is TRBV27 and J is TRBJ2-1; TRBD2 agrees at 9 bases. Trimming took 5 bases from V and 2 from J; bases not matched to a gene: 13. The CDR3 sequence is 18 residues long. In germline, CDR1 is MNHEY, CDR2 SMNVEV (reference sequence). CDR3 residues: CASSPSLYLAGPYNEQFF. CDR3 DNA sequence: TGTGCCAGCAGTCCCTCTCTATACCTAGCGGGGCCCTACAATGAGCAGTTCTTC.

This clone was observed a single time. V is TRBV9 and J is TRBJ2-1; 16 nucleotides agree with TRBD2. The V gene end was trimmed by 3 bases and the J gene end by 5 bases; junction bases not matched to a gene: 2. Germline lookup yields CDR1 SGDLS and CDR2 YYNGEE. The CDR3 is made up of 16 amino acids. CDR3 bases: TGTGCCAGCAGCGGAGGGACTAGCGGGAGGGACAATGAGCAGTTCTTC. It specifies CASSGGTSGRDNEQFF.

J is TRBJ2-1 and V is TRBV5-3, with TRBD2 identical over 10 bases. TRBV5-3 qualifies as an ORF whose function is uncertain. V shed 1 base and J 5 bases; nucleotides not matched to a gene: 6. This CDR3 contains 16 residues. The CDR3 reads CARSLNVAGGNNEQFF. The CDR3 DNA is TGTGCCAGAAGCTTGAACGTAGCGGGAGGAAACAATGAGCAGTTCTTC.

The rearrangement joins TRBV6-5 to TRBJ2-2; D remains ambiguous. The CDR3 covers 14 residues. Per the germline V gene, CDR1 is MNHEY and CDR2 is SVGAGI. Trimming took 2 bases from V and 1 from J, leaving 5 bases between them. CDR3 nucleotides: TGTGCCAGCAGTTACGGCCTGAACACCGGGGAGCTGTTTTTT. Translated, it gives CASSYGLNTGELFF.

The CDR3 DNA reads as TGTGCCAGCAGCTCTCAGACTAGCGGGAGATACAATGAGCAGTTCTTC. This codes for CASSSQTSGRYNEQFF. The rearrangement uses TRBV7-2 and TRBJ2-1; 12 bases fit TRBD2. V dropped 4 bases and J dropped 4; count of bases not matched to a gene: 5. CDR1 SGHTA and CDR2 FQGNSA come from the germline V gene. The CDR3 loop spans 16 amino acids.

This chain connects TRBV9 to TRBJ2-3; perhaps TRBD2 as D (6 bases). V was pared by 1 base and J by 2 bases, with 14 bases between. The CDR3 totals 16 residues. Per the germline V gene, CDR1 is SGDLS and CDR2 is YYNGEE. The CDR3 is CASSVRRGGNTDTQYF. The CDR3 DNA follows: TGTGCCAGCAGCGTACGGCGGGGCGGCAACACAGATACGCAGTATTTT.

The V gene is TRBV19, the J gene TRBJ2-5; TRBD1 aligns across 8 bases. The trim removed 8 bases at V and 3 bases at J, leaving 2 bases unmatched. The CDR3 has 12 amino acids. Germline assignment: CDR1 LNHDA and CDR2 SQIVND (reference sequence). CDR3 loop: CASLGQEETQYF. The CDR3 DNA reads TGTGCCAGTTTGGGACAGGAAGAGACCCAGTACTTC.

The chain links TRBV19 to TRBJ2-1, with TRBD1 matching 7 bases. Germline V gene sequence: CDR1 LNHDA, CDR2 SQIVND (reference sequence). CDR3 length equals 19 residues. After removal of 6 bases from V and 4 bases from J, the junction contained 21 bases not matched to a gene. DNA of the CDR3: TGTGCCAGTAGGGGGACAGATACCGCCTCCCCTTGGACTTACAATGAGCAGTTCTTC. Translating gives CASRGTDTASPWTYNEQFF.

The chain employs TRBV27 and TRBJ2-3; 7 bases match TRBD2. V was clipped by 2 bases and J by 3 bases; unmatched bases: 8. The CDR3 consists of 16 residues. CDR1 and CDR2 (germline): MNHEY, SMNVEV (reference sequence). The CDR3 nucleotides are TGTGCCAGCAGTTTAGCGGGAGAGGTTTTGACAGATACGCAGTATTTT. As protein: CASSLAGEVLTDTQYF.

V usage is TRBV2 and J usage is TRBJ1-2; maybe TRBD1 (6 bases). The V gene lost 7 bases and the J gene lost 1 base, with 16 bases spanning the gap. CDR1 and CDR2 (germline): SNHLY, FYNNEI. The CDR3 consists of 15 residues. CDR3 coding DNA: TGTGCCAGCATCGGTCTTGCCAGGGGTAACTATGGCTACACCTTC. Protein: CASIGLARGNYGYTF.

The J gene is TRBJ2-7, the V gene TRBV5-6, with D tentatively TRBD1 (6 bases). The CDR3 has 16 amino acids. V gave up 0 bases and J gave up 1 base, with 14 bases separating them. From germline, CDR1 is SGHDT and CDR2 YYEEEE. The CDR3 nucleotides are TGTGCCAGCAGCTTGGCCGTCGGACAGATATCCTACGAGCAGTACTTC. This translates into CASSLAVGQISYEQYF.

The rearrangement uses TRBV4-1 and TRBJ1-2; 7 bases fit TRBD1. CDR1 is MGHRA, CDR2 YSYEKL, per germline. This CDR3 is 13 amino acids long. V lost 4 bases and J lost 2; bases outside the gene matches: 1. CDR3 sequence (DNA): TGCGCCAGCAGCCCGACAGGGAACTATGGCTACACCTTC. Translation: CASSPTGNYGYTF.

A single count supports this clone. V is TRBV4-2 and J is TRBJ2-7, with 8 nucleotides matching TRBD2. The CDR3 runs to 15 residues. V shed 0 bases, J shed 6 bases, and the junction held 7 bases outside the gene matches. The germline V gene encodes CDR1 LGHNA and CDR2 YNFKEQ. CDR3 protein: CASSQEAGDAAEQYF. Written as DNA, the CDR3 is TGTGCCAGCAGCCAAGAAGCGGGAGATGCCGCCGAGCAGTACTTC.

The V and J genes are TRBV4-2 and TRBJ2-7; TRBD2 matches 7 bases. Trimming removed 4 bases from V and 0 bases from J; junction bases left unmatched: 6. The V gene's germline CDR1 is LGHNA and CDR2 YNFKEQ. The CDR3 covers 15 residues. Here the CDR3 reads CASSLGRSSSYEQYF. DNA for the CDR3: TGTGCCAGCAGCCTCGGGAGGTCGAGCTCCTACGAGCAGTACTTC.

V usage is TRBV10-1 and J usage is TRBJ2-7; tentatively, D is TRBD2 (5 bases). This CDR3 has 17 amino acids. The germline V gene has CDR1 WNHNN and CDR2 SYGVQD (reference sequence). Trimming removed 3 bases from V and 0 bases from J, with 18 bases in between. The CDR3 sequence is CASSDHGVSGASYEQYF. For the CDR3, the DNA is TGCGCCAGCAGTGATCACGGGGTGAGCGGTGCCTCCTACGAGCAGTACTTC.

The rearrangement joins TRBV7-2 to TRBJ2-3; D unresolved. CDR1 is SGHTA and CDR2 is FQGNSA in the germline V gene. V dropped 7 bases and J dropped 2 bases, with 13 bases sitting between them. This CDR3 has 14 amino acids. The CDR3 DNA reads as TGTGCCAGCAACGTAGGCGCGGACACAGATACGCAGTATTTT. Its translation: CASNVGADTDTQYF.

The chain joins TRBV7-2 to TRBJ2-7, with TRBD2 as a possible D gene (5 bases). This CDR3 is built from 14 residues. Trimming shortened V by 2 bases and J by 3 bases, and 11 bases separated the two germline ends. Per the germline V gene, CDR1 is SGHTA and CDR2 is FQGNSA. CDR3 DNA: TGTGCCAGCAGCTTATTCGCAGGACTCTACGAGCAGTACTTC. It yields the protein CASSLFAGLYEQYF.